These T cell receptor beta chains were read from a single sample in a study of T cells after yellow fever vaccination. TCRdb itself ran the 5' RACE reads through MiXCR, one entry per CDR3 protein. The table lists 500,000 to 550,000 distinct CDR3 sequences, 21% of them singletons, with roughly 16% in the top ten. Here the sequenced sample was PBMCs, taken 20 to 25 days after the first yellow fever vaccination. These receptors all come from a man younger than 35 who received the YFV17D yellow fever vaccine. CDR3s include the opening cysteine and the closing phenylalanine or tryptophan. Fields, in order: clone size, V gene, J gene, D gene, CDR3 DNA, CDR3 protein. The D gene is left open where the match is weak. Only some rows state a clone size, as once, few, many or a class for expanded clones.

>few|TRBV11-2|TRBJ1-2|.
TGTGCCAGCAGCTCATACAGGGTGGGGGGCTACACCTTC
CASSSYRVGGYTF
>few|TRBV29-1|TRBJ2-3|.
TGCAGCGTTAGCCCGGGATCCACAGATACGCAGTATTTT
CSVSPGSTDTQYF
>few|TRBV10-3|TRBJ1-1|.
TGTGCCAGCGAACTGAGTCCAGGGTCCACTGAAGCTTTCTTT
CASELSPGSTEAFF
>few|TRBV5-1|TRBJ2-5|.
TGCGCCAGCAGCTTGCCCCCAGCGGAGACCCAGTACTTC
CASSLPPAETQYF
>.|TRBV12-3/TRBV12-4|TRBJ2-3|TRBD2
TGTGCCAGCAGCCTCGGGGGGGCCGAAGATACGCAGTATTTT
CASSLGGAEDTQYF
>.|TRBV4-3|TRBJ2-7|TRBD1
TGCGCCAGCAGTGCGGGACAGGGGTATTACGAGCAGTACTTC
CASSAGQGYYEQYF
>.|TRBV30|TRBJ1-4|.
TGTGCCTGGGGCATAATCCAAGAAAAACTGTTTTTT
CAWGIIQEKLFF
>.|TRBV5-1|TRBJ2-3|TRBD2
TGCGCCAGCAGCTTGGGACTAGCGGGGGGTCCCACAGATACGCAGTATTTT
CASSLGLAGGPTDTQYF
>.|TRBV29-1|TRBJ2-1|TRBD2
TGCAGCGTCGAAGCCCTAGCGGGGGTCTACAATGAGCAGTTCTTC
CSVEALAGVYNEQFF
>.|TRBV9|TRBJ2-1|.
TGTGCCAGCAGCGTAGCTTCAGGACAGCCTAGTCCGCAGTTCTTC
CASSVASGQPSPQFF
>few|TRBV5-8|TRBJ1-2|.
TGTGCCAGCAGCTTTGATGGGGATTATGGCTACACCTTC
CASSFDGDYGYTF
>few|TRBV10-3|TRBJ2-2|.
TGTGCCACCACAGGGTCCACCGGGGAGCTGTTTTTT
CATTGSTGELFF
>few|TRBV25-1|TRBJ2-1|TRBD2
TGTGCCAGCACCGGAGTAAGCGGGGGCCCCTACAATGAGCAGTTCTTC
CASTGVSGGPYNEQFF
>many|TRBV4-1|TRBJ2-3|TRBD2
TGCGCCAGCAGCCAATTAGCGGGGGGCACAGATACGCAGTATTTT
CASSQLAGGTDTQYF
>.|TRBV12-3/TRBV12-4|TRBJ2-1|TRBD2
TGTGCCAGCCGCCCCAGGAGACTAGCGGGGGGACGACACGATGAGCAGTTCTTC
CASRPRRLAGGRHDEQFF
>.|TRBV6-5|TRBJ2-2|.
TGTGCCAGCAGGTACAACCCAGCGCCCGGGGAGCTGTTTTTT
CASRYNPAPGELFF
>few|TRBV6-1|TRBJ2-3|.
TGTGCCAGCAGTCCCCGGGGGCTGGCAGATACGCAGTATTTT
CASSPRGLADTQYF
>.|TRBV6-2/TRBV6-3|TRBJ2-3|.
TGTGCCAGCAGTTACGGGACTCGGGGTATTAGCACAGATACGCAGTATTTT
CASSYGTRGISTDTQYF
>.|TRBV5-1|TRBJ2-3|.
TGCGCCAGCAGCACCGGAGATAGCACAGATACGCAGTATTTT
CASSTGDSTDTQYF